A selection of T cell receptor beta chains follows, all from one sample in a study of T cell responses to AZD1222 COVID-19 vaccine. Assay: immunoSEQ multiplex PCR; the TCRdb copy retains only in-frame clones and omits some. This table has 84,000 or so clones, 90% appearing once. Sequences were derived from peripheral blood, sampled 28 days after the second AZD1222 dose. The source of these receptors is an adult who received the AZD1222 COVID-19 vaccine. Each CDR3 is given with its conserved first and last residue. D genes are given only for firm matches.

v_gene: TRBV5-4; j_gene: TRBJ2-3; d_gene: TRBD2; CDR3aa: CASSNGGLAISDTQYF; CDR3nt: TGTGCCAGCAGCAACGGGGGACTAGCGATATCAGATACGCAGTATTTT
v_gene: TRBV20-1; j_gene: TRBJ2-7; d_gene: NA; CDR3aa: CSASRTGLSSYEQYF; CDR3nt: TGCAGTGCTAGTCGTACAGGACTTAGCTCCTACGAGCAGTACTTC
v_gene: TRBV10-3; j_gene: TRBJ1-2; d_gene: NA; CDR3aa: CAISEEGLEVGYGYTF; CDR3nt: TGTGCCATCAGTGAAGAGGGGCTCGAAGTGGGCTATGGCTACACCTTC
v_gene: TRBV18; j_gene: TRBJ2-7; d_gene: NA; CDR3aa: CASSLPGQQYF; CDR3nt: TGTGCCAGCTCACTTCCGGGACAGCAGTACTTC
v_gene: TRBV6-5; j_gene: TRBJ1-5; d_gene: NA; CDR3aa: CASVFRGVANQPQHF; CDR3nt: TGTGCCAGCGTATTCAGGGGAGTCGCCAATCAGCCCCAGCATTTT
v_gene: TRBV11-2; j_gene: TRBJ1-1; d_gene: NA; CDR3aa: CASSSEEQTRAFF; CDR3nt: TGTGCCAGCAGCTCAGAAGAACAGACTAGAGCTTTCTTT
v_gene: TRBV4-1; j_gene: TRBJ2-1; d_gene: NA; CDR3aa: CASSQAFSEQFF; CDR3nt: TGCGCCAGCAGCCAAGCATTCAGTGAGCAGTTCTTC
v_gene: TRBV7-6; j_gene: TRBJ2-3; d_gene: TRBD2; CDR3aa: CASSSTSGGADTQYF; CDR3nt: TGTGCCAGCAGCTCGACTAGCGGGGGGGCAGATACGCAGTATTTT
v_gene: TRBV10-3; j_gene: TRBJ1-6; d_gene: TRBD1; CDR3aa: CAIKRDRGLNSPLHF; CDR3nt: TGTGCCATCAAGCGGGACAGGGGCCTAAATTCACCCCTCCACTTT
v_gene: TRBV5-4; j_gene: TRBJ1-1; d_gene: TRBD1; CDR3aa: CASSPQTGSFTEAFF; CDR3nt: TGTGCCAGCAGCCCCCAGACAGGGAGTTTCACTGAAGCTTTCTTT
v_gene: TRBV6-4; j_gene: TRBJ2-2; d_gene: NA; CDR3aa: CASSDRPGATGELFF; CDR3nt: TGTGCCAGCAGTGACCGGCCGGGGGCCACCGGGGAGCTGTTTTTT
v_gene: TRBV7-2; j_gene: TRBJ1-6; d_gene: NA; CDR3aa: CASSLDYSPLHF; CDR3nt: TGTGCCAGCAGCTTAGACTATTCACCCCTCCACTTT
v_gene: TRBV6-5; j_gene: TRBJ1-2; d_gene: NA; CDR3aa: CASRAQGLNYGYTF; CDR3nt: TGTGCCAGCAGGGCGCAGGGGCTTAACTATGGCTACACCTTC
v_gene: TRBV4-1; j_gene: TRBJ1-4; d_gene: NA; CDR3aa: CASSPTGYNEKLFF; CDR3nt: TGCGCCAGCAGCCCAACGGGGTATAATGAAAAACTGTTTTTT
v_gene: TRBV2; j_gene: TRBJ2-3; d_gene: TRBD2; CDR3aa: CASGTSWDTQYF; CDR3nt: TGTGCCAGCGGGACTAGCTGGGATACGCAGTATTTT